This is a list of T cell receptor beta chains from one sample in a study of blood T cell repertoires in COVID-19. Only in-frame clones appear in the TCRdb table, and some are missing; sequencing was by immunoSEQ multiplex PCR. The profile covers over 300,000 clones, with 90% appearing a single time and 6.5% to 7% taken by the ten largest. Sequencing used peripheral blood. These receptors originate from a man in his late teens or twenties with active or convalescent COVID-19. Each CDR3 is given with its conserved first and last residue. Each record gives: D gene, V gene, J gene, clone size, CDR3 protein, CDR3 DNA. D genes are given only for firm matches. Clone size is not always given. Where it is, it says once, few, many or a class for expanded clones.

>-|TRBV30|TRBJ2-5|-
CAWSPGLSQYF
TGTGCCTGGAGCCCGGGACTTTCCCAGTACTTC
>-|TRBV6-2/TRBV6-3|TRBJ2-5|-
CASSYTGKETQYF
TGTGCCAGCAGTTACACGGGAAAAGAGACCCAGTACTTC
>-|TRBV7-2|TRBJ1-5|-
CASSGEWGGQPQHF
TGTGCCAGCAGCGGTGAGTGGGGAGGTCAGCCCCAGCATTTT
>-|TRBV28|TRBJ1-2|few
CASSLSGGAHDYTF
TGTGCCAGCAGTTTATCGGGAGGGGCCCATGACTACACCTTC
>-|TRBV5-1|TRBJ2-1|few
CASSPGDLYNEQFF
TGCGCCAGCAGCCCCGGGGACTTATACAATGAGCAGTTCTTC
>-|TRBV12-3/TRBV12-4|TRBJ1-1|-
CASSYDSTEAFF
TGTGCCAGCAGTTACGATAGCACTGAAGCTTTCTTT
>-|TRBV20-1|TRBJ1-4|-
CSASLWGEANEKLFF
TGCAGTGCTAGTCTCTGGGGGGAGGCTAATGAAAAACTGTTTTTT
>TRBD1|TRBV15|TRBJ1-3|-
CATRTTGPGNTIYF
TGTGCCACCAGGACGACAGGGCCGGGAAACACCATATATTTT
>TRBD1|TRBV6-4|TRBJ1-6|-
CASSIQGQDNSPLHF
TGTGCCAGCAGCATACAGGGACAGGATAATTCACCCCTCCACTTT
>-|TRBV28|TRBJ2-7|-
CASRKQLYEQYF
TGTGCCAGCAGAAAACAGCTTTACGAGCAGTACTTC
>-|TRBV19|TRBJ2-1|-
CASSIVAGTYNEQFF
TGTGCCAGTAGTATAGTGGCAGGTACCTACAATGAGCAGTTCTTC
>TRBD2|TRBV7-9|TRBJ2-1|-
CASSTKLAGVYNEQFF
TGTGCCAGCAGCACCAAACTAGCGGGAGTATACAATGAGCAGTTCTTC
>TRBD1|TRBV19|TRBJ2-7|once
CASKTGDSEQYF
TGTGCCAGTAAGACAGGGGATAGCGAGCAGTACTTC
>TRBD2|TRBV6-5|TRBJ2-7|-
CASSLMTSGGEQYF
TGTGCCAGCAGCCTCATGACTAGCGGGGGCGAGCAGTACTTC
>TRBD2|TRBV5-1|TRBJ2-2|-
CASSETSIAGELFF
TGCGCCAGCAGCGAGACTAGCATAGCCGGGGAGCTGTTTTTT
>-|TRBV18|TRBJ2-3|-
CASSPGADTQYF
TGTGCCAGCTCACCGGGAGCAGATACGCAGTATTTT
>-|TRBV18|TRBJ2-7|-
CASSPPKDRFNSYEQYF
TGTGCCAGCTCACCACCGAAAGACAGATTCAACTCCTACGAGCAGTACTTC
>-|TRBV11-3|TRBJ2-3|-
CASSLGVAGTDTQYF
TGTGCCAGCAGCTTAGGAGTAGCGGGCACAGATACGCAGTATTTT
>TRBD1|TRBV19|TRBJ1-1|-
CASSMGTRGLAEAFF
TGTGCCAGTAGTATGGGGACCAGGGGGTTGGCTGAAGCTTTCTTT
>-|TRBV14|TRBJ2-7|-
CASGSSYEQYF
TGTGCCTCTGGGAGCTCCTACGAGCAGTACTTC
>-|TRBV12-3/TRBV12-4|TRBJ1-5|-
CASSLAGGQPQHF
TGTGCCAGCAGTTTAGCAGGGGGTCAGCCCCAGCATTTT
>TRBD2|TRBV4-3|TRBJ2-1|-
CASSQGRGLGNEQFF
TGCGCCAGCAGCCAGGGTAGAGGACTAGGTAATGAGCAGTTCTTC
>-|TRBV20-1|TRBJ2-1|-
CSASRVGQFF
TGCAGTGCTAGCAGGGTTGGGCAGTTCTTC
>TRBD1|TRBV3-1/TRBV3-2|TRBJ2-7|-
CASSSWDSNYEQYF
TGTGCCAGCAGCTCATGGGACAGCAACTACGAGCAGTACTTC
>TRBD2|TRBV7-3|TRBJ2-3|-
CASSLGRGSTDTQYF
TGTGCCAGCAGCTTAGGGCGGGGGAGTACAGATACGCAGTATTTT
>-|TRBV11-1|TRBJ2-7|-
CASSLEGYEQYF
TGTGCCAGCAGCTTAGAGGGGTACGAGCAGTACTTC
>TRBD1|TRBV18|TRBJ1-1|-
CASSQLRGRNEAFF
TGTGCCAGCTCACAGCTCAGGGGGCGAAATGAAGCTTTCTTT
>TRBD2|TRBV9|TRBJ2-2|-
CASSTGLAGGEGELFF
TGTGCCAGCAGCACCGGACTAGCGGGGGGCGAAGGGGAGCTGTTTTTT
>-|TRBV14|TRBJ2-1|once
CASSQPTHPYNEQFF
TGTGCCAGCAGCCAACCGACACACCCTTACAATGAGCAGTTCTTC
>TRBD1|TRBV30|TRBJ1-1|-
CAWIWDRAKNTEAFF
TGTGCCTGGATATGGGACAGGGCCAAGAACACTGAAGCTTTCTTT
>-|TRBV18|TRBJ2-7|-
CASSPSRDTNEQYF
TGTGCCAGCTCCCCATCCCGGGACACCAACGAGCAGTACTTC
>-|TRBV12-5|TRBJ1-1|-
CASGLREGAEAFF
TGTGCTAGTGGGCTTCGAGAGGGGGCTGAAGCTTTCTTT
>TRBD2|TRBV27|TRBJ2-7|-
CATRRGGPHEQYF
TGTGCCACCCGACGGGGGGGGCCCCACGAGCAGTACTTC
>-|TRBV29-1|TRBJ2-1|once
CSVAIQGGEQFF
TGCAGCGTGGCAATTCAGGGAGGTGAGCAGTTCTTC
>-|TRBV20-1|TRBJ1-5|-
CSASRSNQPQHF
TGCAGTGCTAGTCGTAGCAATCAGCCCCAGCATTTT
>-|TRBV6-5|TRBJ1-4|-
CASSLVATNEKLFF
TGTGCCAGCAGCCTCGTTGCAACTAATGAAAAACTGTTTTTT
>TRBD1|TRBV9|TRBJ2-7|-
CASSRQGMYEQYF
TGTGCCAGCAGCCGACAGGGTATGTACGAGCAGTACTTC
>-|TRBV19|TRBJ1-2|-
CASSMSNSFYGYTF
TGTGCCAGTAGTATGTCAAACAGCTTTTATGGCTACACCTTC
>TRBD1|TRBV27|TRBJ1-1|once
CASSSSTGNEAFF
TGTGCCAGCAGTTCCTCGACAGGGAATGAAGCTTTCTTT
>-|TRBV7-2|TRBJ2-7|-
CASSFTTGLTTYEQYF
TGTGCCAGCAGCTTCACGACGGGGTTAACTACCTACGAGCAGTACTTC
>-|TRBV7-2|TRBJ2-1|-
CASSLEPAATNEQFF
TGTGCCAGCAGCTTAGAGCCGGCGGCGACCAATGAGCAGTTCTTC
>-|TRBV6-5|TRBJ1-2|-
CASSLGHYDGYTF
TGTGCCAGCAGCCTAGGACATTACGATGGCTACACCTTC
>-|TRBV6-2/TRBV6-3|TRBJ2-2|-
CASSYGTPRDTGELFF
TGTGCCAGCAGTTACGGCACCCCCCGGGACACCGGGGAGCTGTTTTTT
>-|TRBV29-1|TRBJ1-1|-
CSVSRTGQGPVTEAFF
TGCAGCGTCTCCAGAACGGGGCAGGGGCCCGTCACTGAAGCTTTCTTT
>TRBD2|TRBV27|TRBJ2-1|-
CASSPQTSGLPYNEQFF
TGTGCCAGCAGTCCCCAGACTAGCGGCCTCCCCTACAATGAGCAGTTCTTC